This TCR beta chain was sequenced during a study of cytotoxic CD8 clonotypes in ibrutinib-treated CLL. Study background: Patients: roughly ten relapsed/refractory, 15 treatment-naive, 17 to 18 IGHV unmutated.

This table comes from immunoSEQ multiplex PCR, and its TCRdb copy is limited to in-frame clones, with some not included. This table has fewer than 400,000 clones, 67% appearing once. In regard to this clone: Its antigen remains unknown.

Regarding the study as a whole: Clonality was higher at ibrutinib response and returned toward baseline at progression. Sustained-remission and progressing patients' sampling times differed. Rare overall, public clonotypes shrank or held steady under therapy.

V shed 5 bases and J shed 0 bases, with 5 bases lying between them. Germline CDR1 and CDR2: SNHLY and FYNNEI. This CDR3 has 14 amino acids. The V and J genes are TRBV2 and TRBJ2-6; D gene unclear. The source was PBMCs, collected after 36 months of ibrutinib treatment. The TCR originated in a human donor with chronic lymphocytic leukemia. The chain's CDR3 is CASSLDSGANVLTF. Written as DNA, the CDR3 is TGTGCCAGCAGTTTGGACTCTGGGGCCAACGTCCTGACTTTC.